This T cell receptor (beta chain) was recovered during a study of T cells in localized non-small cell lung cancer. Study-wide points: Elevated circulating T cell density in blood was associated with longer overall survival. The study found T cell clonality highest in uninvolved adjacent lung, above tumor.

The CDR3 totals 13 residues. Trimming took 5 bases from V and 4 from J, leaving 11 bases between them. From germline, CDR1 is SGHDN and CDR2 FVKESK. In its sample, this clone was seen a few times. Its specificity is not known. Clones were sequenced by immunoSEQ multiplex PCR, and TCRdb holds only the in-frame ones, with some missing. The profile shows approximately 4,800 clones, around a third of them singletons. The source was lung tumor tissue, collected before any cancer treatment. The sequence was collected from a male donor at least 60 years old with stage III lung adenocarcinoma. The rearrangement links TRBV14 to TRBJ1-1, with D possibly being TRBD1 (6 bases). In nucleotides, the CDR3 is TGTGCCAGCAGCTACTCAGGGGTCACTGAAGCTTTCTTT. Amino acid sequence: CASSYSGVTEAFF. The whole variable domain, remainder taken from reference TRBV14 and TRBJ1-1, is EAGVTQFPSHSVIEKGQTVTLRCDPISGHDNLYWYRRVMGKEIKFLLHFVKESKQDESGMPNNRFLAERTGGTYSTLKVQPAELEDSGVYFCASSYSGVTEAFFGQGTRLTVV.